The 22 T cell receptor beta chains presented below share a single source sample, sequenced in a study of blood T cell repertoires in COVID-19. The protocol was immunoSEQ multiplex PCR, while the TCRdb copy is restricted to in-frame clones and leaves out a portion. The table has about 480,000 clones, roughly nine tenths seen once. Sequencing was done on a sample of PBMCs or T cells enriched from blood (not recorded which). Receptor source: a woman aged 60-70 years who had recovered from COVID-19.

The rearrangement links TRBV3-1 (or the pseudogene TRBV3-2) to TRBJ1-1; D is unresolved. The V gene's germline CDR1 is LGHDT and CDR2 YNNKEL (reference sequence). V lost 3 bases and J lost 0, with 8 bases in between. The CDR3 consists of 14 residues. CDR3 coding DNA: TGTGCCAGCAGCCACAACAACATGAACACTGAAGCTTTCTTT. Its protein product is CASSHNNMNTEAFF.

This sequence joins TRBV5-1 and TRBJ2-2; 7 nucleotides align to TRBD1. Germline V gives CDR1 SGHRS, CDR2 YFSETQ. There are 16 residues in the CDR3. Trimming took 2 bases from V and 7 from J; bases not matched to a gene: 11. In DNA, the CDR3 is TGCGCCAGCAGCTTCTTAGCGAGGGGGCAGAGCGGGGAGCTGTTTTTT. It encodes CASSFLARGQSGELFF. The whole variable domain, remainder taken from reference TRBV5-1 and TRBJ2-2, is KAGVTQTPRYLIKTRGQQVTLSCSPISGHRSVSWYQQTPGQGLQFLFEYFSETQRNKGNFPGRFSGRQFSNSRSEMNVSTLELGDSALYLCASSFLARGQSGELFFGEGSRLTVL.

The CDR3 sequence is CASSLGDRALSPLHF. CDR3 sequence (DNA): TGTGCCAGCAGTTTGGGCGACAGGGCCCTTTCACCCCTCCACTTT. The chain is built from TRBV27 and TRBJ1-6, with 7 bases identical to TRBD1. The junction had 8 bases not matched to a gene; V was cut back by 3 bases and J by 9 bases. The CDR3 length is 15 residues. Germline V gene lookup returns CDR1 MNHEY and CDR2 SMNVEV (reference sequence).

The chain uses TRBV9 and TRBJ2-3; 7 bases agree with TRBD1. This CDR3 is 17 amino acids long. V trimming: 0 bases; J trimming: 0 bases; junction bases outside the gene matches: 7. The germline V gene has CDR1 SGDLS and CDR2 YYNGEE. Here the CDR3 DNA reads TGTGCCAGCAGCGTAGGACAGGGAGTTTGGAGCACAGATACGCAGTATTTT. Translated: CASSVGQGVWSTDTQYF.

The chain uses TRBV15 and TRBJ2-2; unclear D gene. V was cut by 8 bases and J by 1 base, with 11 bases left in between. The CDR3 covers 14 residues. Looked up from germline, CDR1 is LNHNV and CDR2 is YYDKDF (reference sequence). The CDR3 loop reads CATCREQNTGELFF. The CDR3 DNA reads as TGTGCCACCTGTAGAGAACAGAACACCGGGGAGCTGTTTTTT.

The chain joins TRBV5-1 to TRBJ1-1; D remains unclear. The germline CDR1 and CDR2 sequences are SGHRS and YFSETQ. Deletions cut 3 bases from V and 6 bases from J, with 12 bases between. The CDR3 runs to 13 residues. CDR3 region: CASSSLPTSEAFF. The CDR3 nucleotides read TGCGCCAGCAGCTCCCTCCCCACATCTGAAGCTTTCTTT.

About this clone itself: This same CDR3 is encoded by further DNA sequences in the sample. This chain joins TRBV6-5 and TRBJ2-7; possibly TRBD2 for D (6 bases). There are 13 residues in the CDR3. Deletions cut 0 bases from V and 3 bases from J, with 6 bases between. Germline CDR1 and CDR2: MNHEY and SVGAGI. CDR3 nucleotides: TGTGCCAGCAGTTACTCGCGGGGCTACGAGCAGTACTTC. Encoded protein: CASSYSRGYEQYF.

Here the CDR3 reads CATSDAGRPIEQFF. DNA for the CDR3: TGTGCCACCAGTGACGCGGGCCGCCCGATTGAGCAGTTCTTC. V and J are TRBV24-1 and TRBJ2-1, with D tentatively TRBD2 (5 bases). CDR3 length: 14 amino acids. The V gene lost 4 bases and the J gene lost 9 bases, with 15 bases spanning the gap. Per the germline V gene, CDR1 is KGHDR and CDR2 is SFDVKD.

The genes are TRBV11-2 and TRBJ2-3; no reliable D call. CDR1 and CDR2 from the germline V gene are SGHAT and FQNNGV. This CDR3 contains 12 residues. Trimming left V 3 bases short and J 3 bases short, with 4 bases between. The CDR3 nucleotides read TGTGCCAGCAGCTTCTCGACAGATACGCAGTATTTT. This gives the protein CASSFSTDTQYF.

This clone was observed a few times. The rearrangement links TRBV2 to TRBJ2-3; a possible D gene is TRBD2 (6 bases). Trimming shortened V by 7 bases and J by 5 bases, and 13 bases separated the two germline ends. This CDR3 region has 13 residues. Germline loops: CDR1 SNHLY, CDR2 FYNNEI. The CDR3 here is CASNGYSGDTQYF. CDR3 nucleotide sequence: TGTGCCAGCAATGGATATAGCGGAGATACGCAGTATTTT.

There are a few counts of this clone. The V and J genes are TRBV3-1 (or the pseudogene TRBV3-2) and TRBJ1-6; D perhaps matches TRBD1 (6 bases). Trimming left V 0 bases short and J 10 bases short, with 7 bases between. The CDR3 contains 13 residues. Germline V gene lookup returns CDR1 LGHDT and CDR2 YNNKEL (reference sequence). The CDR3 protein is CASSQEDSSPLHF. CDR3 sequence (DNA): TGTGCCAGCAGCCAAGAGGACAGCTCACCCCTCCACTTT.

The rearrangement joins TRBV4-1 to TRBJ2-1; TRBD2 matches 8 bases. The V gene's germline CDR1 is MGHRA and CDR2 YSYEKL. The V segment lost 4 bases and the J segment 0 bases; nucleotides outside the gene matches: 11. There are 18 residues in the CDR3. CDR3 nucleotides: TGCGCCAGCAGCCGTTCCGGGACTAGTCCCTTCTCCTACAATGAGCAGTTCTTC. It codes for CASSRSGTSPFSYNEQFF.

This chain connects TRBV19 to TRBJ1-3; maybe TRBD1 (5 bases). Looked up from germline, CDR1 is LNHDA and CDR2 is SQIVND (reference sequence). The CDR3 loop spans 13 amino acids. The ends were cut back, 8 bases at V and 2 bases at J, with 10 bases in the middle. The DNA of the CDR3 is TGTGCCAGTGTAGGGGCTCCTGGAAACACCATATATTTT. Translation: CASVGAPGNTIYF.

This chain links TRBV14 with TRBJ1-3; D gene uncertain. This CDR3 is built from 11 residues. V lost 6 bases to trimming and J lost 2 bases, with 2 bases between them. Germline V gene data show CDR1 as SGHDN and CDR2 as FVKESK. The CDR3 DNA reads TGTGCCAGCAGTACTGGAAACACCATATATTTT. Protein sequence: CASSTGNTIYF.

The chain couples TRBV4-1 to TRBJ2-2; 8 bases are shared with TRBD1. CDR3 length equals 15 residues. Per germline, CDR1 MGHRA and CDR2 YSYEKL. J was trimmed by 5 bases and V by 4 bases; bases with no gene match: 6. The CDR3 sequence: CASSPGQGLTGELFF. DNA of the CDR3: TGCGCCAGCAGCCCCGGACAGGGACTTACCGGGGAGCTGTTTTTT.

The V and J genes are TRBV9 and TRBJ1-6, with D unclear. CDR1 is SGDLS, CDR2 YYNGEE, per germline. The V gene lost 0 bases and the J gene lost 6 bases, with 13 bases spanning the gap. The CDR3 is made up of 16 amino acids. CDR3 nucleotides: TGTGCCAGCAGCGTAGACCCCGGGATGAGTAATTCACCCCTCCACTTT. This encodes CASSVDPGMSNSPLHF.

A note on this clone: Different DNA sequences within this sample yield the same CDR3. The rearrangement links TRBV5-1 to TRBJ1-3; D ambiguous. Germline V gene lookup returns CDR1 SGHRS and CDR2 YFSETQ. There are 14 residues in the CDR3. Trimming shortened V by 2 bases and J by 0 bases, and 6 bases separated the two germline ends. CDR3 sequence reads: CASSLTSSGNTIYF. In nucleotides, the CDR3 is TGCGCCAGCAGCTTAACAAGCTCTGGAAACACCATATATTTT.

The chain has TRBV19 and TRBJ2-7; D possibly corresponds to TRBD1 (6 bases). The CDR3 contains 13 residues. Trimming removed 2 bases from V and 2 bases from J, with 7 bases in between. Germline V gives CDR1 LNHDA, CDR2 SQIVND (reference sequence). The CDR3 bases are TGTGCCAGTAGTATAAAGGGGGCCTACGAGCAGTACTTC. It is translated as CASSIKGAYEQYF.

The chain has TRBV5-1 and TRBJ1-1; D might be TRBD1 (6 bases). Germline CDR1 reads SGHRS; CDR2 reads YFSETQ. V lost 2 bases, J lost 4 bases, and 15 bases lay in between. The CDR3 length is 15 residues. CDR3 loop: CASSLQGPAVTEAFF. CDR3 DNA: TGCGCCAGCAGCTTACAGGGACCGGCGGTCACTGAAGCTTTCTTT.

The genes are TRBV6-1 and TRBJ1-5, with no clear D. CDR3 length: 13 amino acids. The germline V and J ends were trimmed by 2 bases and 7 bases, with 9 bases remaining between them. Germline V gives CDR1 MNHNS, CDR2 SASEGT. As DNA, the CDR3 is TGTGCCAGCAGTGAACAAGCGGGGCAGCCCCAGCATTTT. It translates to CASSEQAGQPQHF.

The chain has TRBV19 and TRBJ1-3; 10 bases are a match to TRBD1. Trimming removed 6 bases from V and 4 bases from J; junction bases left unmatched: 3. The length of the CDR3 is 14 residues. Per germline, CDR1 LNHDA and CDR2 SQIVND (reference sequence). CDR3 amino acids: CASRGQGKGNTIYF. CDR3 DNA: TGTGCCAGTAGGGGACAGGGGAAAGGAAACACCATATATTTT.

Of note for this clone: The sample has other DNA sequences that encode this CDR3 too. The J gene is TRBJ1-6, the V gene TRBV5-1; 11 bases map to TRBD1. Losses at the gene ends were 2 bases for V and 8 bases for J; bases not matched to a gene: 3. CDR1 and CDR2 (germline): SGHRS, YFSETQ. The CDR3 runs to 15 residues. CDR3 bases: TGCGCCAGCAGCTTAAGGACAGGGGGCGATTCACCCCTCCACTTT. This encodes CASSLRTGGDSPLHF.